What follows are 19 T cell receptor beta chains derived from one specimen sequenced in a study of T cells in women clearing cervical HPV infection. TCRdb's table, derived via immunoSEQ multiplex PCR, lists solely in-frame clones and lacks some. The sample has 20,000 to 25,000 clones. The material sequenced was blood buffy coat. These receptors all come from a woman between 18 and 75 years old with a cervical HPV16 infection that either progressed to CIN3+ or cleared (not recorded which).

A word on this clone: The read stops 3 residues short of the end of the CDR3; the missing end is completed from the germline J gene. The rearrangement joins TRBV29-1 to TRBJ2-3, with 7 bases matching TRBD2. Germline-derived CDR1 and CDR2 are SQVTM and ANQGSEA. The CDR3 has 13 residues. Incomplete CDR3 DNA: TGCAGCGTTTACGTGGGAGTGCGGGAGACG. Translated, it gives CSVYVGVRET. The entire CDR3 sequence reads CSVYVGVRETQYF.

To note about this clone: The read halts 3 residues ahead of the CDR3 end, with the missing end drawn from the germline J gene. The gene calls are TRBV12-3 or TRBV12-4 and TRBJ2-7; 11 nucleotides match TRBD2. Unmatched junction bases numbered 14, after V lost 6 bases and J lost 1 base. This CDR3 region has 18 residues. The DNA read from the CDR3 is TGTGCCAGCAGCCGACTCCACGTACTAGCGGGAGATTCCTACGAG. This translates into CASSRLHVLAGDSYE. From start to end, the CDR3 is CASSRLHVLAGDSYEQYF.

For this clone: Read sequence stops 3 residues before the CDR3 end, and the germline J gene provides the missing end. This chain joins TRBV7-3 and TRBJ2-5, with D possibly TRBD1 on 6 matching bases. This CDR3 contains 14 residues. CDR1 is SGHTA and CDR2 is FQGTGA in the germline V gene. With 3 bases removed from V and 5 bases from J, the gap between germline ends came to 13 bases. This chain's CDR3 is CASSFQARGETQYF. The sequenced CDR3 bases are TGTGCCAGCAGCTTTCAAGCTAGGGGGGAGACC.

As for this clone: The read stops 3 residues short of the end of the CDR3; the missing end is completed from the germline J gene. The chain combines TRBV2 with TRBJ2-5, with TRBD2 matching over 8 bases. The CDR3 sequence is 17 residues long. The J segment lost 2 bases and the V segment lost 0 bases, leaving 8 bases of the junction unmatched. Germline V lookup: CDR1 SNHLY, CDR2 FYNNEI. CDR3 DNA (partial): TGTGCCAGCAGTGAAGCGGGTAGCGGGAACCGACAAGAGACC. This codes for CASSEAGSGNRQET. The whole CDR3 sequence is CASSEAGSGNRQETQYF.

As for this clone: The read ends 3 residues shy of where the CDR3 ends; the end is completed using the germline J gene. The chain couples TRBV6-2 or TRBV6-3 to TRBJ1-6, with 8 bases fitting TRBD1. This CDR3 spans 15 amino acids. V lost 6 bases, J lost 7 bases, and 8 bases stayed unmatched. Germline V gives CDR1 MNHEY, CDR2 SVGEGT. The CDR3 is CASRYTGQDNSPLHF. Incomplete CDR3 DNA: TGTGCCAGCAGATATACGGGACAGGACAATTCACCC.

Regarding this clone: The CDR3 extends 3 residues past the end of the read, so its final part is completed from the germline J gene. J is TRBJ1-2 and V is TRBV7-9; the D gene is possibly TRBD1 (6 bases). The CDR3 contains 15 residues. The ends were cut back, 4 bases at V and 4 bases at J, with 16 bases in the middle. Germline CDR1 is SEHNR and CDR2 is FQNEAQ (reference sequence). The chain's CDR3 is CASSSDRSSPYGYTF. The covered CDR3 bases are TGTGCCAGCAGCTCAGACAGGTCTTCCCCCTATGGC. Supplemented by reference TRBV7-9 and TRBJ1-2, the full variable domain reads DTGVSQNPRHKITKRGQNVTFRCDPISEHNRLYWYRQTLGQGPEFLTYFQNEAQLEKSRLLSDRFSAERPKGSFSTLEIQRTEQGDSAMYLCASSSDRSSPYGYTFGSGTRLTVV.

In the case of this clone: The missing CDR3 end, 3 residues past where the read stops, is filled in from the germline J gene. The chain recombines TRBV10-3 with TRBJ2-2, with D unresolved. This CDR3 contains 14 residues. The V gene lost 3 bases and the J gene lost 3 bases, with 8 bases spanning the gap. Looked up from germline, CDR1 is ENHRY and CDR2 is SYGVKD. CDR3 in amino acids: CAISDYRDTGELFF. The covered CDR3 bases are TGTGCCATCAGTGACTATAGGGACACCGGGGAG.

Regarding this clone: The CDR3 end lies 3 residues beyond the end of the read and is filled in from the germline J gene. The chain uses TRBV7-3 and TRBJ2-3; possibly TRBD1 or TRBD2 for D (5 bases each). This CDR3 contains 17 residues. Deletions cut 4 bases from V and 4 bases from J, with 21 bases between. Looked up from germline, CDR1 is SGHTA and CDR2 is FQGTGA. The CDR3 DNA, read in part, is TGTGCCAGCAGCTCTCCCACCGGGCTCCGAGGGGCAGATACG. Protein: CASSSPTGLRGADT. The full CDR3 sequence reads CASSSPTGLRGADTQYF.

The DNA read from the CDR3 is TGTGCCAGCAGCTTAAGACAGGGCATCTACAATGAC. Translating it yields CASSLRQGIYND. The entire CDR3 reads CASSLRQGIYNDYTF. This sequence joins TRBV11-2 and TRBJ1-2, with 7 bases matching TRBD1. With the read ending 3 residues before the CDR3 end, the germline J gene is used to fill in that end. The CDR3 covers 15 residues. Germline V CDR1 and CDR2: SGHAT, FQNNGV.

With respect to this clone: The CDR3 goes on 3 residues after the read ends, and that part is filled in from the germline J gene. The same CDR3 can be traced to other DNA sequences in this sample. The chain is built from TRBV2 and TRBJ2-1, with D unresolved. This CDR3 contains 13 residues. V lost 3 bases to trimming and J lost 7 bases, with 10 bases between them. The germline CDR1 and CDR2 sequences are SNHLY and FYNNEI. CDR3 DNA (partial): TGTGCCAGCAGTGACCAAGCGACGAATGAG. Amino acid sequence: CASSDQATNE. The complete CDR3 protein is CASSDQATNEQFF.

With respect to this clone: The CDR3 is cut off 3 residues early in the read; its end comes from the germline J gene. The chain recombines TRBV7-9 with TRBJ1-2, with 9 nucleotides matching TRBD1. CDR1 is SEHNR, CDR2 FQNEAQ, per germline (reference sequence). The CDR3 has 15 residues. The CDR3 DNA, read in part, is TGTGCCAGCAGCTTAGTGTGGGACAGGGCTTACGAC. Its protein is CASSLVWDRAYD. The complete CDR3 sequence is CASSLVWDRAYDYTF.

About this clone itself: The CDR3 end lies 3 residues beyond the end of the read and is filled in from the germline J gene. The genes are TRBV12-3 or TRBV12-4 and TRBJ2-4; 9 bases line up with TRBD1. The CDR3 length is 14 residues. The CDR3 sequence is CASSSQGALGFQYF. The sequenced CDR3 bases are TGTGCCAGCAGCTCACAGGGGGCGCTTGGATTT.

A word on this clone: The CDR3 end falls 3 residues outside the read, so it is completed with the germline J gene. The chain combines TRBV18 with TRBJ2-3; no firm D call. The V and J ends lost 8 bases and 4 bases respectively, with 16 bases between them. CDR1 and CDR2 from the germline V gene are KGHSH and LQKENI. The CDR3 runs to 14 residues. CDR3 DNA, as far as it was read: TGTGCCAGCACAAAAGCCCTAGAGGCAGATACG. Translation: CASTKALEADT. The entire CDR3 sequence reads CASTKALEADTQYF.

As for this clone: The read ends 3 residues shy of where the CDR3 ends; the end is completed using the germline J gene. This chain joins TRBV19 and TRBJ2-2; 7 nucleotides agree with TRBD1. Germline V gene data show CDR1 as LNHDA and CDR2 as SQIVND (reference sequence). After removal of 6 bases from V and 6 bases from J, the junction contained 10 bases not matched to a gene. CDR3 length equals 15 residues. CDR3 residues: CASSQRQGVAGELFF. Partial CDR3 DNA: TGTGCCAGTAGCCAAAGACAGGGTGTGGCCGGGGAG. The full variable domain, rest sourced from reference TRBV19 and TRBJ2-2, is DGGITQSPKYLFRKEGQNVTLSCEQNLNHDAMYWYRQDPGQGLRLIYYSQIVNDFQKGDIAEGYSVSREKKESFPLTVTSAQKNPTAFYLCASSQRQGVAGELFFGEGSRLTVL.

Worth noting for this clone: From the germline J gene comes the end of the CDR3, since the read stops 3 residues before it. The chain employs TRBV20-1 and TRBJ2-7, with D possibly matching TRBD1 (5 bases). Trimming shortened V by 0 bases and J by 2 bases, and 11 bases separated the two germline ends. The CDR3 consists of 14 residues. From germline, CDR1 is DFQATT and CDR2 SNEGSKA (reference sequence). CDR3 DNA (partial): TGCAGTGCTAGAGAGAAGGGGCTCCCCTACGAG. Translating gives CSAREKGLPYE. The full-length CDR3 reads as CSAREKGLPYEQYF.

With respect to this clone: Read coverage stops 3 residues before the CDR3 terminus; the germline J gene supplies the remainder. This sequence joins TRBV5-1 and TRBJ1-4; D uncertain. The CDR3 loop spans 14 amino acids. Germline CDR1 reads SGHRS; CDR2 reads YFSETQ. V lost 2 bases to trimming and J lost 7 bases, with 12 bases between them. CDR3 DNA, as far as it was read: TGCGCCAGCAGCTTAGTATTTGAAGGTGAAAAA. Translation: CASSLVFEGEK. From start to end, the CDR3 is CASSLVFEGEKLFF.

A word on this clone: The missing CDR3 end, 3 residues past where the read stops, is filled in from the germline J gene. This chain uses TRBV20-1 with TRBJ1-3; maybe TRBD1 (6 bases). Trimming pared 4 bases from V and 4 bases from J, leaving 8 bases between. The CDR3 extends over 12 amino acids. Germline loops: CDR1 DFQATT, CDR2 SNEGSKA (reference sequence). CDR3 DNA, as far as it was read: TGCAGTGCTATTGGACAGGGAAACACC. Its protein is CSAIGQGNT. The CDR3 as a whole reads CSAIGQGNTIYF.

Its frequency marks this clone as large. The read ends 3 residues shy of where the CDR3 ends; the end is completed using the germline J gene. This CDR3 is also generated by other DNA sequences in the sample. The genes are TRBV7-1 and TRBJ2-3, with 8 bases aligning to TRBD2. TRBV7-1 is assigned to the ORF class and has an uncertain function. Losses at the gene ends were 2 bases for V and 2 bases for J; bases not matched to a gene: 18. The CDR3 is 20 residues long. CDR3 loop: CASSSSGGPPGGLDTDTQYF. The DNA read from the CDR3 is TGTGCCAGCAGCTCAAGTGGGGGCCCACCGGGGGGGCTTGACACAGATACG.

In regard to this clone: The missing CDR3 end, 3 residues past where the read stops, is filled in from the germline J gene. The J gene is TRBJ2-2, the V gene TRBV11-2; D gene uncertain. This CDR3 is 14 amino acids long. Looked up from germline, CDR1 is SGHAT and CDR2 is FQNNGV. Trimming left V 3 bases short and J 0 bases short, with 5 bases between. The CDR3 DNA, read in part, is TGTGCCAGCAGCTTTACAGCGAACACCGGGGAG. Translating gives CASSFTANTGE. The whole CDR3 sequence reads CASSFTANTGELFF.